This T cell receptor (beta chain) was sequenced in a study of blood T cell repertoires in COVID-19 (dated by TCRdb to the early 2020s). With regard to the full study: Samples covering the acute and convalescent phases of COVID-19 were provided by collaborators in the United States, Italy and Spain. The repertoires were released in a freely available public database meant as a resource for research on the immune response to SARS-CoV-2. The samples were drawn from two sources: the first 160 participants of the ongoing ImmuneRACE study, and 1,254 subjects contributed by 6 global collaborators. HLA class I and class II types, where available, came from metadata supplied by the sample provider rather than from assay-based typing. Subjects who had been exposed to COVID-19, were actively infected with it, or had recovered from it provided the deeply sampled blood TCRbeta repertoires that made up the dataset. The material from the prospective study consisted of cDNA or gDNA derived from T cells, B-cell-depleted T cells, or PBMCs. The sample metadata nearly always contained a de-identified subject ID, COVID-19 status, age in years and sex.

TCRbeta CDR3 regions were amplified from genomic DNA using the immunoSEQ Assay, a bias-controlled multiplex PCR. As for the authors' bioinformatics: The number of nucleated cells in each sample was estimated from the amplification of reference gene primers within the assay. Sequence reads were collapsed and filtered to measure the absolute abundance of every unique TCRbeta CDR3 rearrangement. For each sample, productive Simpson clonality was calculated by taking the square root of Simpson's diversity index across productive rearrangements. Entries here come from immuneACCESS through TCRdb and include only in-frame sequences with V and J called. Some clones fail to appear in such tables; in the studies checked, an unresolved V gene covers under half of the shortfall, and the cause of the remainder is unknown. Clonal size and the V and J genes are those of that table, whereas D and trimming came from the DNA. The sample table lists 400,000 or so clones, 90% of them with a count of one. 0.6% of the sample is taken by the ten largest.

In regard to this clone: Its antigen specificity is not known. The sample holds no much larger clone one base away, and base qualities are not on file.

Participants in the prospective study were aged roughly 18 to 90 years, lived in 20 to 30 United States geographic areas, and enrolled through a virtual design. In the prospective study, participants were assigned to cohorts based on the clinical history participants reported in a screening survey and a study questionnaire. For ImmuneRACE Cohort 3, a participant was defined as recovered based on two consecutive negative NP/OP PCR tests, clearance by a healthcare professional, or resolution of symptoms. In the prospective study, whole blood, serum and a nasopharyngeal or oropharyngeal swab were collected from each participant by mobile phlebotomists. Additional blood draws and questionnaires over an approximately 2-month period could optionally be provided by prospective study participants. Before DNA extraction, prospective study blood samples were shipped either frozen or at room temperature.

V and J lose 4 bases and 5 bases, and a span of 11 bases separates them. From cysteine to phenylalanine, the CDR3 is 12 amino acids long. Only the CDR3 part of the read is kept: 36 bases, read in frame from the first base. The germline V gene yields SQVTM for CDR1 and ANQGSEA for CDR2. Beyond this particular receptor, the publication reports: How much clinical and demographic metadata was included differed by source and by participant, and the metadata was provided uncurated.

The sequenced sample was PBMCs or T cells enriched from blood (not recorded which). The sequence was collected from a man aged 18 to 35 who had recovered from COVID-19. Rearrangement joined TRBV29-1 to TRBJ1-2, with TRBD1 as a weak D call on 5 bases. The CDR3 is CSVGQSPYGYTF. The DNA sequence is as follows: TGCAGCGTTGGACAGTCTCCTTATGGCTACACCTTC.